The source of this T cell receptor beta chain is a study of graft-versus-host responses after intestinal transplantation. Overall study results and limits: Maximum circulating GvH clone levels tracked with early post-transplant HvG decreases.

Only in-frame clones appear in the TCRdb table, and some are missing; sequencing was by immunoSEQ multiplex PCR. The sample shows about 130,000 clones, roughly 91% of them seen only once. A remark on this clone: Its antigen is undetermined.

The receptor was isolated from a human donor who received an intestinal transplant. Material: unstimulated CD4+ T cells sorted from spleen or lymph node cells, obtained before intestinal transplant.

CDR3 amino acids: CASSLGAPQHF. The CDR3 coding sequence is TGTGCCAGCAGTTTAGGGGCGCCCCAGCATTTT. The rearrangement links TRBV28 to TRBJ1-5, with TRBD1 as a possible D gene (5 bases). The V and J ends lost 2 bases and 9 bases respectively, with 5 bases between them. This CDR3 contains 11 residues. Per the germline V gene, CDR1 is MDHEN and CDR2 is SYDVKM.